This record looks at one T cell receptor (beta chain) sequence and its context. Its antigen is not known. V gave up 7 bases and J gave up 5 bases, with 14 bases separating them. Germline CDR1 is MNHNY and CDR2 is SVGAGI (reference sequence). The CDR3 is made up of 14 amino acids. The PCR contained 60 Vbeta and 13 Jbeta primers. Assay used: immunoSEQ multiplex PCR; TCRdb lists only in-frame clones, some missing. This table lists some 80,000 clones. The sample is drawn from a study of cytomegalovirus exposure and HLA in healthy donors. Study observations and caveats: An analysis was carried out at a later point. It showed that HLA-associated TCR beta chains were more clonally expanded than equally common non-associated chains.

The material sequenced was PBMCs. The rearrangement links TRBV6-6 to TRBJ1-4; a weak D match, TRBD1 (5 bases). The TCR comes from a man aged 45-65 years in good health and CMV-seropositive. CDR3 amino acids: CASTQSGGNEKLFF. The CDR3 region has the DNA TGTGCCAGCACCCAAAGCGGGGGAAATGAAAAACTGTTTTTT.